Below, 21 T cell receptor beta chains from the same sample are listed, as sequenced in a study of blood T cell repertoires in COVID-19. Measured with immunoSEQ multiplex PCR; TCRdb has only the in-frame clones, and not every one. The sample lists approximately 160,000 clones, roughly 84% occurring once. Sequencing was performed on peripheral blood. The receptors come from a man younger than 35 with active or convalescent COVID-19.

In DNA form, the CDR3 reads TGTGCCAGCAGTCAATTCTACGAGCAGTACTTC. Amino acid sequence: CASSQFYEQYF. The chain combines TRBV27 with TRBJ2-7, with no clear D. The CDR3 extends over 11 amino acids. Trimming shortened V by 5 bases and J by 3 bases, and 5 bases separated the two germline ends. Germline V gene lookup returns CDR1 MNHEY and CDR2 SMNVEV (reference sequence).

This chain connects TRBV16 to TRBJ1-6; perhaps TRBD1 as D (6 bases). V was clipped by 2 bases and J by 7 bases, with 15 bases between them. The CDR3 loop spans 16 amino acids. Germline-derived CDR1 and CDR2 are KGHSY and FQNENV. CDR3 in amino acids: CASSQSTGSANSPLHF. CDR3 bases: TGTGCCAGCAGCCAAAGTACAGGGTCCGCGAATTCACCCCTCCACTTT.

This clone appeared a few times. CDR3 DNA: TGCGCCAGCAGCTTGGGTCCAGGGAACACTGAAGCTTTCTTT. Its protein product is CASSLGPGNTEAFF. The chain recombines TRBV5-1 with TRBJ1-1; no clear D. Trimming shortened V by 0 bases and J by 1 base, and 7 bases separated the two germline ends. This CDR3 is built from 14 residues. Germline CDR1 and CDR2: SGHRS and YFSETQ.

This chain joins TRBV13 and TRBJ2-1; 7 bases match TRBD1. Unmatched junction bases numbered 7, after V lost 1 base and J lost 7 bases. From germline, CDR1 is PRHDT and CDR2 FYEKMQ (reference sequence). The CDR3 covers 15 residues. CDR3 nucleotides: TGTGCCAGCAGCTTAGAACAGGGGATGGGTAATGAGCAGTTCTTC. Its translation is CASSLEQGMGNEQFF.

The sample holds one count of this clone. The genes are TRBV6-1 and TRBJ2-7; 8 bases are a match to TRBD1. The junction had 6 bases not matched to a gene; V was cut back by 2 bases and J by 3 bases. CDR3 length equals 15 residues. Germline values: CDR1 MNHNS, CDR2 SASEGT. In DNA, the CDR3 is TGTGCCAGCAGTGAAATGGACAGGGCGCTCTACGAGCAGTACTTC. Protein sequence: CASSEMDRALYEQYF.

The chain's CDR3 is CASSLQGFQETQYF. The CDR3 DNA sequence: TGTGCCAGCAGCTTACAGGGATTCCAAGAGACCCAGTACTTC. The rearrangement joins TRBV7-3 to TRBJ2-5, with D maybe TRBD1 (5 bases). The CDR3 loop spans 14 amino acids. CDR1 is SGHTA and CDR2 is FQGTGA in the germline V gene. V lost 2 bases and J lost 1, with 8 bases in between.

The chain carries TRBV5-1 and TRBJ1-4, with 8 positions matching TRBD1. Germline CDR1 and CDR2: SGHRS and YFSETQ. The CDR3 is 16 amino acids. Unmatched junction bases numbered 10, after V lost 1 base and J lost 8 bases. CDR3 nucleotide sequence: TGCGCCAGCAGCTTGCAACCACAGGGGGGAGGGGAAAAACTGTTTTTT. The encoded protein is CASSLQPQGGGEKLFF.

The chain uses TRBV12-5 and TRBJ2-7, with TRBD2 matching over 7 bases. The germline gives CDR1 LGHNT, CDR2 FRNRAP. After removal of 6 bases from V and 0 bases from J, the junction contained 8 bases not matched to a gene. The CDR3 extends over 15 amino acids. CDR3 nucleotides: TGTGCTAGTGGCCAATCACGGGACTACTCCTACGAGCAGTACTTC. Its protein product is CASGQSRDYSYEQYF. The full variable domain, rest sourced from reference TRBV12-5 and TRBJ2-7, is DARVTQTPRHKVTEMGQEVTMRCQPILGHNTVFWYRQTMMQGLELLAYFRNRAPLDDSGMPKDRFSAEMPDATLATLKIQPSEPRDSAVYFCASGQSRDYSYEQYFGPGTRLTVT.

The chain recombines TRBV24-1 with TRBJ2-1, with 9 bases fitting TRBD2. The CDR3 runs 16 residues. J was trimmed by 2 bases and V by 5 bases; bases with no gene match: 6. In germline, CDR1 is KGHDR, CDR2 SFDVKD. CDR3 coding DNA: TGTGCCACCAGTGGAGGCGGGGGGGCAACCTACAATGAGCAGTTCTTC. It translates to CATSGGGGATYNEQFF.

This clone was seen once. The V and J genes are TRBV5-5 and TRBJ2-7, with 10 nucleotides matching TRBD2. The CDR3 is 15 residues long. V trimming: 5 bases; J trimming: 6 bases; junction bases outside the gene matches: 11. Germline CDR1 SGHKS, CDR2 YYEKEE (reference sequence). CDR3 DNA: TGTGCCAGCAGACCTCTAGCGGGGGCTTCTTTCGAGCAGTACTTC. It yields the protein CASRPLAGASFEQYF.

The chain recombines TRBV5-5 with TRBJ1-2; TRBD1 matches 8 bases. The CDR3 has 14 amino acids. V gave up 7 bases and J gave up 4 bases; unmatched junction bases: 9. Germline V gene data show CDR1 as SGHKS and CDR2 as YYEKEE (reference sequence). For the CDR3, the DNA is TGTGCCAGCGGCCCGGGACAGGTGTCCTATGGCTACACCTTC. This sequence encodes CASGPGQVSYGYTF.

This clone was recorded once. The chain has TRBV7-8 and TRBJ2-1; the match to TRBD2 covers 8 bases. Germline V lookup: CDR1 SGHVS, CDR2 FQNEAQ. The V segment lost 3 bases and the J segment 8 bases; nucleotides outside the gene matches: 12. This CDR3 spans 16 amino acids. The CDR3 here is CASSFPGTRRGDEQFF. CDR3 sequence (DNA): TGTGCCAGCAGCTTCCCCGGGACTAGGAGAGGTGATGAGCAGTTCTTC. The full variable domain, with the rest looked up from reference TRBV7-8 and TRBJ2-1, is GAGVSQSPRYKVAKRGQDVALRCDPISGHVSLFWYQQALGQGPEFLTYFQNEAQLDKSGLPSDRFFAERPEGSVSTLKIQRTQQEDSAVYLCASSFPGTRRGDEQFFGPGTRLTVL.

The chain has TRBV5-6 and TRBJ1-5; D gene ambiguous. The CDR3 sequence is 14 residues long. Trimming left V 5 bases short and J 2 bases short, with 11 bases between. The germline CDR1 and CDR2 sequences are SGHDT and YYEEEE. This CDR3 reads CASSTRFGNQPQHF. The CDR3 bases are TGTGCCAGCAGTACTCGCTTCGGCAATCAGCCCCAGCATTTT.

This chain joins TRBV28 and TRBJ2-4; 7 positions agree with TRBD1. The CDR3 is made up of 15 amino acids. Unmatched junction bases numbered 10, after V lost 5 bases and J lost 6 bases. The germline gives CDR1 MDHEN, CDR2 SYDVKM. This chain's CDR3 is CASSPTGFGSNIQYF. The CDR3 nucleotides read TGTGCCAGCAGTCCGACAGGGTTTGGTTCAAACATTCAGTACTTC.

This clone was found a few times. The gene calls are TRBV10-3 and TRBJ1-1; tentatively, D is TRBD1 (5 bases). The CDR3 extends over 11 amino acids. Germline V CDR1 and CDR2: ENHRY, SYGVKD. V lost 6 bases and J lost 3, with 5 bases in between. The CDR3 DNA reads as TGTGCCATCAGACAGGACACTGAAGCTTTCTTT. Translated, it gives CAIRQDTEAFF.

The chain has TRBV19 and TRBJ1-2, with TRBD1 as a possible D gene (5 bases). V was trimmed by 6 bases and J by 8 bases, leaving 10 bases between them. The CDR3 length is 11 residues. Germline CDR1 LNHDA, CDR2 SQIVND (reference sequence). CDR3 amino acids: CASRGGMGYTF. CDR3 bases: TGTGCCAGTAGGGGGGGAATGGGCTACACCTTC.

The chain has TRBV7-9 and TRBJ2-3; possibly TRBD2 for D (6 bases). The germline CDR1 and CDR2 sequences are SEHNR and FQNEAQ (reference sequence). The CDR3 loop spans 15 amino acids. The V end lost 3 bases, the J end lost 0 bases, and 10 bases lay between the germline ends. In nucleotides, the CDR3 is TGTGCCAGCAGCTTGGAGGGGTTAAGCACAGATACGCAGTATTTT. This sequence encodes CASSLEGLSTDTQYF.

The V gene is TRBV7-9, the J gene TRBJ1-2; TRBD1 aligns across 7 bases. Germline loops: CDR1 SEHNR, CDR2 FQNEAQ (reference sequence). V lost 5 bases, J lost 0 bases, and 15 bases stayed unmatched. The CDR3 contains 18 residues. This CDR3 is CASSPSRAWDSPNYGYTF. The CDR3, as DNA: TGTGCCAGCAGCCCCTCCAGGGCTTGGGACAGCCCTAACTATGGCTACACCTTC.

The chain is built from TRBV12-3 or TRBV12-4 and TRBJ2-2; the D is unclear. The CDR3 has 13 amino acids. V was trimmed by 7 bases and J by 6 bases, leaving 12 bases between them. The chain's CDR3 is CASNDEHAGELFF. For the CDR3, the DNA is TGTGCCAGCAATGATGAACACGCCGGGGAGCTGTTTTTT.

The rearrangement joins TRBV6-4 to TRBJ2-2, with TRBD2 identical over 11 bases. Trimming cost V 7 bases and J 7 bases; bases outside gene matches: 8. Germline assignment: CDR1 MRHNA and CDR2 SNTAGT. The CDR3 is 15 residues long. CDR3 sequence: CASTETSGNHGELFF. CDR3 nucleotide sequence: TGTGCCAGCACCGAGACTAGCGGGAATCACGGGGAGCTGTTTTTT.

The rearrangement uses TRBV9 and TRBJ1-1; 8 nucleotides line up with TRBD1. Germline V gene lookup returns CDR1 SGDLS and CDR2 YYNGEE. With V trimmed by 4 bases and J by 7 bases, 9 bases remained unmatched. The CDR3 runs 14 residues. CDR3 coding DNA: TGTGCCAGCAGCCCTCGGGACAGGAGATATGAAGCTTTCTTT. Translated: CASSPRDRRYEAFF.